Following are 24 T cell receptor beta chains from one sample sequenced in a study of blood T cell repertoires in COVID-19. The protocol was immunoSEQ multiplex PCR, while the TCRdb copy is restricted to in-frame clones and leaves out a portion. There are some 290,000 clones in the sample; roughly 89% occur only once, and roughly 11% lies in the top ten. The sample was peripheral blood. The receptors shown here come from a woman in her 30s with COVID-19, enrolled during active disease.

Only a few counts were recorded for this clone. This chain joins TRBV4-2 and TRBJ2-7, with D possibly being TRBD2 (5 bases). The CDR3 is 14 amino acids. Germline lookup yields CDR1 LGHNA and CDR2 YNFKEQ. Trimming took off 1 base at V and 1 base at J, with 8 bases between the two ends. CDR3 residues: CASSQVGGSYEQYF. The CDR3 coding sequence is TGTGCCAGCAGCCAAGTGGGCGGGTCCTACGAGCAGTACTTC.

The CDR3 region has the DNA TGTGCCACCAGTGACTCGGTCCGCTATGGCTACACCTTC. Translation: CATSDSVRYGYTF. The chain couples TRBV24-1 to TRBJ1-2; no clear D gene. Per germline, CDR1 KGHDR and CDR2 SFDVKD. Trimming stripped 4 bases from V and 4 bases from J, with 9 bases between. This CDR3 region has 13 residues.

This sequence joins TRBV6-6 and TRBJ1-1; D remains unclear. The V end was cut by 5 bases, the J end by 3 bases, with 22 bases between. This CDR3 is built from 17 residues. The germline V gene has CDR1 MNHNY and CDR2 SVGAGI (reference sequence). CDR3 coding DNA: TGTGCCAGCAGTCCTCTTCGTATGGGCTTATCGGACACTGAAGCTTTCTTT. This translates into CASSPLRMGLSDTEAFF.

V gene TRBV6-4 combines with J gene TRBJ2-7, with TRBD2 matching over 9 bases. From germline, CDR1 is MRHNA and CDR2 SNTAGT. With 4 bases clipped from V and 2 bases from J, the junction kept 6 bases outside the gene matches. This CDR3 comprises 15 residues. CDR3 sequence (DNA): TGTGCCAGCAGTGTGGTTAGCGGGGGAGCCTACGAGCAGTACTTC. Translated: CASSVVSGGAYEQYF.

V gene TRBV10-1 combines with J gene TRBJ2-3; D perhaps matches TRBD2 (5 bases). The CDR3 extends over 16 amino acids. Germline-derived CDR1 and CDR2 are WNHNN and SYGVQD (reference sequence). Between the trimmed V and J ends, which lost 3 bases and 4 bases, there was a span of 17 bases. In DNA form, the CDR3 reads TGCGCCAGCAGTGAAACGGTGCTCGGAGGCGCAGATACGCAGTATTTT. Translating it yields CASSETVLGGADTQYF.

The CDR3 sequence is CASSLVGALENTIYF. The CDR3, as DNA: TGCGCCAGCAGCTTGGTAGGGGCTCTCGAAAACACCATATATTTT. The genes are TRBV5-1 and TRBJ1-3, with D perhaps matching TRBD1 (5 bases). The CDR3 extends over 15 amino acids. Germline V gives CDR1 SGHRS, CDR2 YFSETQ. Trimming shortened V by 0 bases and J by 6 bases, and 13 bases separated the two germline ends.

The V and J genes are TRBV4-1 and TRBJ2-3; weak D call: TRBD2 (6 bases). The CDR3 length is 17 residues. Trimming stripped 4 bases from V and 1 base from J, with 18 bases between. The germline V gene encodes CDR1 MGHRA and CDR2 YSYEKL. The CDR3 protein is CASSLRLTGEGTDTQYF. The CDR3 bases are TGCGCCAGCAGCCTACGATTGACCGGGGAGGGCACAGATACGCAGTATTTT.

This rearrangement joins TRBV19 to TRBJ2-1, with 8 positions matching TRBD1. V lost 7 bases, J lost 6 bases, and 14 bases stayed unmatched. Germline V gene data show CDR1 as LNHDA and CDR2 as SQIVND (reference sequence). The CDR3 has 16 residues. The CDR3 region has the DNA TGTGCCAGTACCGAGGAGAGACAGGGGATTTCCAATGAGCAGTTCTTC. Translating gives CASTEERQGISNEQFF.

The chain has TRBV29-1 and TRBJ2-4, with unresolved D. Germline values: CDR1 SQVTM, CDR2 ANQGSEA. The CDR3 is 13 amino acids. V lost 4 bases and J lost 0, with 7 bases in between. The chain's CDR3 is CSVVGEAKNIQYF. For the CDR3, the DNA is TGCAGCGTTGTAGGAGAAGCCAAAAACATTCAGTACTTC.

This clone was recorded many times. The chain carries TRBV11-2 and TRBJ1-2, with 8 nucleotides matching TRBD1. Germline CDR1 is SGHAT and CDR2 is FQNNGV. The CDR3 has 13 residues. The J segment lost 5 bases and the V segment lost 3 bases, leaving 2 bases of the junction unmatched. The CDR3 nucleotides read TGTGCCAGCAGCTTGAGGACAGGGTATGGCTACACCTTC. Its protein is CASSLRTGYGYTF.

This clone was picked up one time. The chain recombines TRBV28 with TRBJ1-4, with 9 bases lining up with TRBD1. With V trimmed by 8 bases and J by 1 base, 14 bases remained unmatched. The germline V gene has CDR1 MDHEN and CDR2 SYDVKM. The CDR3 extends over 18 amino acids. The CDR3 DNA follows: TGTGCCAGCGGGGGGACAGGGTTTTTTTTTGGAACTAATGAAAAACTGTTTTTT. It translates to CASGGTGFFFGTNEKLFF.

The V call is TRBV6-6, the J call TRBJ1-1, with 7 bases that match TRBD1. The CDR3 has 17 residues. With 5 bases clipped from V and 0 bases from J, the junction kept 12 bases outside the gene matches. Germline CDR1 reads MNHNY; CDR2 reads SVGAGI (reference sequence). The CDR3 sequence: CASSPWAGGSMNTEAFF. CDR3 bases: TGTGCCAGCAGTCCCTGGGCAGGGGGTAGCATGAACACTGAAGCTTTCTTT.

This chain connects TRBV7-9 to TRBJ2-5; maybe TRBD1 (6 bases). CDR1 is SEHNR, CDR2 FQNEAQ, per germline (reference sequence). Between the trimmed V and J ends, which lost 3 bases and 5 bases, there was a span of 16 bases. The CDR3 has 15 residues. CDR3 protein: CASSFRQAIRETQYF. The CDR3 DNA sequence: TGTGCCAGCAGCTTCCGACAGGCCATCCGGGAGACCCAGTACTTC.

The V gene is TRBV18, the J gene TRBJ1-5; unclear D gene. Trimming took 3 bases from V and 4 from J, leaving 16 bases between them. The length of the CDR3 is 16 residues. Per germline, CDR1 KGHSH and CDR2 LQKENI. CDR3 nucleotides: TGTGCCAGCTCACCCCCCGAGGGCCTTAGGAATCAGCCCCAGCATTTT. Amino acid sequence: CASSPPEGLRNQPQHF.

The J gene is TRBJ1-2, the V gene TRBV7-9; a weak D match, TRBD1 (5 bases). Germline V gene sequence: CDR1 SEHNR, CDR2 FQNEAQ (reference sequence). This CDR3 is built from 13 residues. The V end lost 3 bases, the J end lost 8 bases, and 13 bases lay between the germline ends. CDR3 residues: CASSLGQYVGYTF. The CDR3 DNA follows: TGTGCCAGCAGCTTGGGGCAGTATGTCGGCTACACCTTC.

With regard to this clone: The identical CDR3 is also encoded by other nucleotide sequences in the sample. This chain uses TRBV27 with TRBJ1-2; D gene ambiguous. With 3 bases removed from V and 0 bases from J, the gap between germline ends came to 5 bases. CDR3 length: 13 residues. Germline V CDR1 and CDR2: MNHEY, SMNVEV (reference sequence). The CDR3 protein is CASSFLSNYGYTF. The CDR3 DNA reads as TGTGCCAGCAGTTTCCTATCTAACTATGGCTACACCTTC.

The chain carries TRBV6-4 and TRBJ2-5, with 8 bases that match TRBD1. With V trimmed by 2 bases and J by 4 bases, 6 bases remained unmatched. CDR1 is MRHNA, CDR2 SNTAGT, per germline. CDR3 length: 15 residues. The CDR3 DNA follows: TGTGCCAGCAGTGACACGTTAGGACAGGGAGAGACCCAGTACTTC. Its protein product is CASSDTLGQGETQYF.

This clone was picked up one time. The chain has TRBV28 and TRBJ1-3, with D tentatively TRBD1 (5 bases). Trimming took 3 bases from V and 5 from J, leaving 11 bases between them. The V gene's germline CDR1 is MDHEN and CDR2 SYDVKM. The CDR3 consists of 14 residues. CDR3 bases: TGTGCCAGCAGTTTTAGGGGACTAAGAAACACCATATATTTT. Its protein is CASSFRGLRNTIYF. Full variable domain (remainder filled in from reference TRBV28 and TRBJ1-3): DVKVTQSSRYLVKRTGEKVFLECVQDMDHENMFWYRQDPGLGLRLIYFSYDVKMKEKGDIPEGYSVSREKKERFSLILESASTNQTSMYLCASSFRGLRNTIYFGEGSWLTVV.

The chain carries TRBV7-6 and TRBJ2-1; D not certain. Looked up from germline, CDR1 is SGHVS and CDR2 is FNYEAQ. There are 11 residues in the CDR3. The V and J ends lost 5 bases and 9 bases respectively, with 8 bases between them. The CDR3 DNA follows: TGTGCCAGCAGCAAAGGCGGTGAGCAGTTCTTC. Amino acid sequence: CASSKGGEQFF.

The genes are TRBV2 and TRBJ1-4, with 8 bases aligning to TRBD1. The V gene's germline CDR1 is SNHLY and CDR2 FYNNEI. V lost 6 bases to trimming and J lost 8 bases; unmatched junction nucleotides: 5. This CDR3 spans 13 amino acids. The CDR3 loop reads CASSGTGIEKLFF. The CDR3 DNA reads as TGTGCCAGCAGCGGGACAGGTATCGAAAAACTGTTTTTT.

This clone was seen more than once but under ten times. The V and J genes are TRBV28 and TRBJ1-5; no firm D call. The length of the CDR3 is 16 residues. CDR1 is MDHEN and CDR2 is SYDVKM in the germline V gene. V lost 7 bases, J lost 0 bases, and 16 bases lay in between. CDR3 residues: CASTLLPGYSNQPQHF. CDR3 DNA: TGTGCCAGCACTCTACTCCCGGGTTATAGCAATCAGCCCCAGCATTTT. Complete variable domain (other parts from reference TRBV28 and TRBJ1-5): DVKVTQSSRYLVKRTGEKVFLECVQDMDHENMFWYRQDPGLGLRLIYFSYDVKMKEKGDIPEGYSVSREKKERFSLILESASTNQTSMYLCASTLLPGYSNQPQHFGDGTRLSIL.

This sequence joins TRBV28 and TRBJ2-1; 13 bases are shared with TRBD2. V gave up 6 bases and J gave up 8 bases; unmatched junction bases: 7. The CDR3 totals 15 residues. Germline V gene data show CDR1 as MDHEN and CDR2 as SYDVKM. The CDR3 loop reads CASSLGTSGVDEQFF. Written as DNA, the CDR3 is TGTGCCAGCAGCTTGGGGACTAGCGGGGTTGATGAGCAGTTCTTC.

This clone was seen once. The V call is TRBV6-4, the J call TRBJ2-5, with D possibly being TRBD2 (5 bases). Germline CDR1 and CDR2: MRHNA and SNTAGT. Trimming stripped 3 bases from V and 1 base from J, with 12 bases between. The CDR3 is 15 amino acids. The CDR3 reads CASSDWAGPQETQYF. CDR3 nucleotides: TGTGCCAGCAGTGATTGGGCGGGTCCCCAAGAGACCCAGTACTTC.

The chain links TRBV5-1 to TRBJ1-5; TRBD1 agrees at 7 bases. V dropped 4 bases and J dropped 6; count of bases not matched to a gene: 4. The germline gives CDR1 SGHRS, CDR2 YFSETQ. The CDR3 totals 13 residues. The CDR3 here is CASSPRGSQPQHF. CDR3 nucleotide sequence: TGCGCCAGCAGCCCCAGGGGGAGTCAGCCCCAGCATTTT.